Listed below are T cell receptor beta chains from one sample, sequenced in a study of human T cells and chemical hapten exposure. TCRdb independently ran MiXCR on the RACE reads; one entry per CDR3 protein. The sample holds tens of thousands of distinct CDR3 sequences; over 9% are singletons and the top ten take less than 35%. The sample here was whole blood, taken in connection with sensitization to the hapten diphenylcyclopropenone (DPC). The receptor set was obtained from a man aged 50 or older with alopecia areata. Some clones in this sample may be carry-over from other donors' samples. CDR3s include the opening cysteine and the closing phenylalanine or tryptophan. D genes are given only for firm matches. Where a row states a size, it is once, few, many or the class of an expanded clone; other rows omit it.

CASSQQGGTEAFF | TRBV7-3 | few | -
CASSSGTYGYTF | TRBV6-6 | many | -
CASKLGLEAGELFF | TRBV28 | few | TRBD2
CASSLAQGRDEQYF | TRBV5-1 | few | -
CASRRAGQANTGELFF | TRBV2 | few | -
CASGTAYEQYF | TRBV28 | - | -
CSARGTFLRETQYF | TRBV20-1 | - | -
CASSLVESSASYNEQFF | TRBV7-8 | many | -
CSATSTGGGLAGGNGELFF | TRBV20-1 | - | TRBD2
CASSPPAGADNYNEQFF | TRBV5-4 | few | -
CATSRTTGELFF | TRBV15 | - | -
CASSTEAGRYTDTQYF | TRBV5-1 | many | TRBD2
CASSFRDPGTSGRNEQFF | TRBV7-8 | many | TRBD2
CASSESVEYEQYF | TRBV10-1 | many | -
CASRYPGDNEQFF | TRBV6-2/TRBV6-3 | many | -
CASSQVVGVAFF | TRBV3-1 | many | -
CAPTRSRVRVYEQYF | TRBV5-1 | many | -
CASSLMLGTGNPYGYTF | TRBV14 | - | TRBD1
CASIPPRVMNTEAFF | TRBV7-2 | - | -
CASSFGDGRLEKLFF | TRBV12-3/TRBV12-4 | many | -
CSAGYATATEAFF | TRBV29-1 | - | -
CASSQTGKQPQHF | TRBV28 | - | TRBD1
CASSFRGQYETGVYEQYF | TRBV7-8 | many | TRBD1
CASSLGTGLAKNIQYF | TRBV5-1 | - | TRBD1
CSARYLTGGGGKLFF | TRBV20-1 | few | TRBD1